This T cell receptor (beta chain) was recorded in a study of shared clonotypes between healthy human individuals. V dropped 2 bases and J dropped 5 bases, with 13 bases sitting between them. The CDR3 runs 15 residues. From germline, CDR1 is MNHNS and CDR2 SASEGT. Repertoires were generated with immunoSEQ multiplex PCR, while TCRdb's copy carries only in-frame clones and drops some. The table includes 750,000 to 1,000,000 clones, almost 95% detected once. CD45RO-negative CD8 cells positively selected for CCR7 made up the naive population, which excluded terminally differentiated effector memory CD45RA+ cells.

The sequence derives from a man under 40 in good health. The sequencing input was naive CD8+ T cells sorted from blood. The chain couples TRBV6-1 to TRBJ1-5; no clear D. CDR3 DNA: TGTGCCAGCAGTGAATTAACCCGACCGGATCAGCCCCAGCATTTT. This gives the protein CASSELTRPDQPQHF.